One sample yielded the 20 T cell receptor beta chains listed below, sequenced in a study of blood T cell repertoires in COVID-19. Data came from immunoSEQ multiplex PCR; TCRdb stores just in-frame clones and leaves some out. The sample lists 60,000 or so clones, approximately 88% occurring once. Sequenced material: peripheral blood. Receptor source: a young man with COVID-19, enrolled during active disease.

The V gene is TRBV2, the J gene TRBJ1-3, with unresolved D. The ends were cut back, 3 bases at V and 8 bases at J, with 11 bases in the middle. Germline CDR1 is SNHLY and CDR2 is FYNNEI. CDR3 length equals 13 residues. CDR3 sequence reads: CASSDGLEDTIYF. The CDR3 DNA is TGTGCCAGCAGTGACGGTCTCGAGGACACCATATATTTT.

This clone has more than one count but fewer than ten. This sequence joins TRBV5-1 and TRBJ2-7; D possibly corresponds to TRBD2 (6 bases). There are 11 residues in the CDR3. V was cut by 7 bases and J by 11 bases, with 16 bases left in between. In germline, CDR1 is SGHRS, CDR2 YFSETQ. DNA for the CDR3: TGCGCCAGCGGATCGGAGGGGCAAGAGTACTTC. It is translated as CASGSEGQEYF.

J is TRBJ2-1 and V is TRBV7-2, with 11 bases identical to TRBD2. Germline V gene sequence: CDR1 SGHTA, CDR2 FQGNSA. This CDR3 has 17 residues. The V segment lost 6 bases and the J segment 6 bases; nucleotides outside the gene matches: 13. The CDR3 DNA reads TGTGCCAGCAGTCAGACTACGGGACTAGCGGTCTCCAATGAGCAGTTCTTC. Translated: CASSQTTGLAVSNEQFF.

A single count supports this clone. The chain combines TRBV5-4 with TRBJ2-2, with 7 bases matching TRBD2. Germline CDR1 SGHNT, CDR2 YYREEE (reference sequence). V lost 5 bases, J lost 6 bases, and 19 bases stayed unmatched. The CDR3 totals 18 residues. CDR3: CASRWGSASGELSGELFF. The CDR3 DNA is TGTGCCAGCAGATGGGGGTCGGCTAGCGGTGAATTGTCCGGGGAGCTGTTTTTT.

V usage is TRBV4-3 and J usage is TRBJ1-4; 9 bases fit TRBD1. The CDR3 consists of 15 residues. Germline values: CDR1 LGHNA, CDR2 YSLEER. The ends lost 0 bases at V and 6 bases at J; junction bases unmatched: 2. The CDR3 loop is CASSQEGQGDEKLFF. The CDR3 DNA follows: TGCGCCAGCAGCCAAGAGGGACAGGGAGATGAAAAACTGTTTTTT.

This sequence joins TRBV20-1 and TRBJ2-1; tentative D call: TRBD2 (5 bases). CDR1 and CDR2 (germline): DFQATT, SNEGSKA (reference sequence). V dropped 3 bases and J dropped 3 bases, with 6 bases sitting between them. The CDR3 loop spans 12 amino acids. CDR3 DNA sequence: TGCAGTGCTAGTCGGGACTACAATGAGCAGTTCTTC. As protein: CSASRDYNEQFF.

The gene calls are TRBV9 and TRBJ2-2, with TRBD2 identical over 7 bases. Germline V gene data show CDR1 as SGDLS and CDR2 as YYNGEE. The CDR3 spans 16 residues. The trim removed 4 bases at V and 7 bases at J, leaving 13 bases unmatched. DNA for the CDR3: TGTGCCAGCAGCCCTATGTGGGGGGGAGAGGTCGGGGAGCTGTTTTTT. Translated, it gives CASSPMWGGEVGELFF.

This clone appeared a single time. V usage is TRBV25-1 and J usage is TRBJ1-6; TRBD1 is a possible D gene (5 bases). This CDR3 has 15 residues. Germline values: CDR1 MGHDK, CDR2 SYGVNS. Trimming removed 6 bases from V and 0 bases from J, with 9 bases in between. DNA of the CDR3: TGTGCCAGCAGCGACAGAAGCTCCTATAATTCACCCCTCCACTTT. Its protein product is CASSDRSSYNSPLHF.

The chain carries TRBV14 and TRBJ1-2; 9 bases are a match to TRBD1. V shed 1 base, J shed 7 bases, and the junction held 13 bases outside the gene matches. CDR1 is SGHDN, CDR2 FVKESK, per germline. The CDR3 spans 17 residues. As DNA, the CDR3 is TGTGCCAGCAGCCAAGGAGGGACAGGGTTAAATTCGTTTGGCTACACCTTC. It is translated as CASSQGGTGLNSFGYTF.

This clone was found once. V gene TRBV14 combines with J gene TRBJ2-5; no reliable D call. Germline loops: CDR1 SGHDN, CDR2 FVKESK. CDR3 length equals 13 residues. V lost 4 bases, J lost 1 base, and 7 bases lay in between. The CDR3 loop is CASSPTIQETQYF. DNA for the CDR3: TGTGCCAGCAGCCCTACGATCCAAGAGACCCAGTACTTC.

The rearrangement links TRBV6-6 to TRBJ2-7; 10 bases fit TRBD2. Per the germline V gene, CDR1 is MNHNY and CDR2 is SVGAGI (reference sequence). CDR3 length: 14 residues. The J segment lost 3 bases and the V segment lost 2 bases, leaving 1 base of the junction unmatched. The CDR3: CASSYASGSYEQYF. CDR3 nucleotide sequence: TGTGCCAGCAGTTACGCTAGCGGGAGCTACGAGCAGTACTTC.

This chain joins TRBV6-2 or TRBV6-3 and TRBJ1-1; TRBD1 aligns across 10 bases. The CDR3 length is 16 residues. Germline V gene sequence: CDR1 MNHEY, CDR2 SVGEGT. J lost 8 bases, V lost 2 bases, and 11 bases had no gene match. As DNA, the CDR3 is TGTGCCAGCAGTTACGCCGACAGGGGGCTGGGAACCGAAGCTTTCTTT. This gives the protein CASSYADRGLGTEAFF.

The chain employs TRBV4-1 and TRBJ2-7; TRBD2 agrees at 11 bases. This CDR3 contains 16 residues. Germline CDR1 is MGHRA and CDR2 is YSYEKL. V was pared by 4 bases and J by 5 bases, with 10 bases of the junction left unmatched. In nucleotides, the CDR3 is TGCGCCAGCAGCCGCGATCCTAGCGGGAGGATTGACGAGCAGTACTTC. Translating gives CASSRDPSGRIDEQYF.

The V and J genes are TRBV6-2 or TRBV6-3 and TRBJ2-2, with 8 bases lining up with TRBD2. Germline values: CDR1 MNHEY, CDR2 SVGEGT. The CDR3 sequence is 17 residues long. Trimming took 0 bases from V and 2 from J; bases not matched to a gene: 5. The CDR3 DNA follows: TGTGCCAGCAGTTACTCGACCGGGACTAGAAACACCGGGGAGCTGTTTTTT. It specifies CASSYSTGTRNTGELFF.

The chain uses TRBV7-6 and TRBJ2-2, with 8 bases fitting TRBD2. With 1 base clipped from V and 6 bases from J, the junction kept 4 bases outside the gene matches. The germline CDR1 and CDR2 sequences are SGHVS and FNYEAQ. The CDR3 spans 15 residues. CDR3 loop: CASSLGGRLAGELFF. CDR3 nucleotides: TGTGCCAGCAGCTTAGGCGGGAGGTTAGCCGGGGAGCTGTTTTTT. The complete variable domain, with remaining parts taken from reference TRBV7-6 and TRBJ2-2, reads GAGVSQSPRYKVTKRGQDVALRCDPISGHVSLYWYRQALGQGPEFLTYFNYEAQQDKSGLPNDRFSAERPEGSISTLTIQRTEQRDSAMYRCASSLGGRLAGELFFGEGSRLTVL.

CDR3 sequence: CASSLGAGGSYNEQFF. CDR3 coding DNA: TGTGCCAGCAGCTTAGGGGCGGGAGGGTCCTACAATGAGCAGTTCTTC. This chain connects TRBV7-6 to TRBJ2-1; TRBD2 agrees at 9 bases. The germline CDR1 and CDR2 sequences are SGHVS and FNYEAQ. V dropped 1 base and J dropped 1; count of bases not matched to a gene: 2. This CDR3 is built from 16 residues.

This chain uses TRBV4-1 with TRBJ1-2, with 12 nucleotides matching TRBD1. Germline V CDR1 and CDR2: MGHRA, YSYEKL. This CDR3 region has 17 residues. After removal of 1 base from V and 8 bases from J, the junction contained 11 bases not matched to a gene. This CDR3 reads CASSQGTMGQGADGYTF. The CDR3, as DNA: TGCGCCAGCAGCCAAGGAACAATGGGACAGGGGGCCGACGGCTACACCTTC.

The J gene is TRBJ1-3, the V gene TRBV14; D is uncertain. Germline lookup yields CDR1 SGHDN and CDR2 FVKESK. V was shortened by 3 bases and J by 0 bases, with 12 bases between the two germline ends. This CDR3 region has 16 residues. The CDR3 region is CASSQEHGFSGNTIYF. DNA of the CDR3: TGTGCCAGCAGCCAGGAGCACGGATTCTCTGGAAACACCATATATTTT.

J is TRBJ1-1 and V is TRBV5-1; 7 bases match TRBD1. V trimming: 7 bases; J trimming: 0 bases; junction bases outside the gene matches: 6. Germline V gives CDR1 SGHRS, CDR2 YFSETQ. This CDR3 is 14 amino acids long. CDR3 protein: CASAPTGMNTEAFF. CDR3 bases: TGCGCCAGCGCGCCGACAGGGATGAACACTGAAGCTTTCTTT.

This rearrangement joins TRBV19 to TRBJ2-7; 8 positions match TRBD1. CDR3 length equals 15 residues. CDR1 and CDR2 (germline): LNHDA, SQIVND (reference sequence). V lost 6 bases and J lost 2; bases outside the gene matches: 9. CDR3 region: CASRISATGAYEQYF. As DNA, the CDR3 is TGTGCCAGTAGGATAAGTGCGACAGGGGCCTACGAGCAGTACTTC.